The TCR beta chain under discussion was sequenced for a study of cytomegalovirus exposure and HLA in healthy donors. Study summary: Caucasian-associated ancestry cluster membership applied to about 83% of about 370 genotyped donors. Study-wide results and limits: The authors assumed roughly uniform sequencing depth across donors for presence/absence analyses. A later analysis showed HLA-associated TCR beta chains outstripping equally common others in clonal expansion. Later, TCR association rates were found to vary by HLA locus, highest for DRB1 and lowest for HLA-C.

There are a few counts of this clone. Its target is not known. Vbeta (60) and Jbeta (13) primers were used in the PCR. TCRdb's copy holds only in-frame clones and misses some; the assay was immunoSEQ multiplex PCR. The table includes fewer than 200,000 clones, roughly 82% detected once. This clonotype was sampled from a woman aged 50 to 65 in good health and CMV-seropositive. Material for sequencing was PBMCs.

CDR3 coding DNA: TGCGCCAGCAGCCAAGAAGGAGGGGGCTATTGGGCTGAAGCTTTCTTT. Translating it yields CASSQEGGGYWAEAFF. The chain combines TRBV4-1 with TRBJ1-1, with TRBD1 matching 7 bases. The CDR3 sequence is 16 residues long. J lost 6 bases, V lost 0 bases, and 10 bases had no gene match. Germline CDR1 MGHRA, CDR2 YSYEKL.